This T cell receptor beta chain was captured by sequencing in a study of immune cell composition in non-small cell lung cancer. Study conclusions and caveats: Shared sequences between tumour-reactive and dominant in vivo clones were not proven.

In its sample, this clone was seen a few times. No antigen is known for it. Genomic DNA came from frozen unsorted single-cell suspensions. This CDR3 spans 14 amino acids. The germline V gene encodes CDR1 MNHNY and CDR2 SVGAGI (reference sequence). The V and J ends lost 6 bases and 4 bases, in that order; junction bases with no gene match: 5. Sequencing was performed with immunoSEQ multiplex PCR; in TCRdb, only in-frame clones are kept and a portion is missing. Among roughly 2,500 clones, roughly 80% were seen once, and the ten largest hold more than 9%. Sequencing was carried out using lung tumor tissue. The TCR was taken from a human donor with non-small cell lung cancer. This chain joins TRBV6-6 and TRBJ2-3; 9 positions agree with TRBD2. This CDR3 reads CASSFSGSPDTQYF. DNA of the CDR3: TGTGCCAGCAGCTTTAGCGGGAGCCCAGATACGCAGTATTTT.